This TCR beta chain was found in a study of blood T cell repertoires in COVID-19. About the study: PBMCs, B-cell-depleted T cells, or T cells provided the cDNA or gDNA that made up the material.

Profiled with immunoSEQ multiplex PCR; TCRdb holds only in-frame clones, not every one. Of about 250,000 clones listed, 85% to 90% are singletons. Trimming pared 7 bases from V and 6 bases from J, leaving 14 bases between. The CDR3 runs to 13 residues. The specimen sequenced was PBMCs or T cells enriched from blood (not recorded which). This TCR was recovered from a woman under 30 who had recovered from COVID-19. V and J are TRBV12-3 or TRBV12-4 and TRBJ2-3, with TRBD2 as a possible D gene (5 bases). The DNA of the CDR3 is TGTGCCAGCACCCCCCGGGGAATCGATACGCAGTATTTT. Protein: CASTPRGIDTQYF.